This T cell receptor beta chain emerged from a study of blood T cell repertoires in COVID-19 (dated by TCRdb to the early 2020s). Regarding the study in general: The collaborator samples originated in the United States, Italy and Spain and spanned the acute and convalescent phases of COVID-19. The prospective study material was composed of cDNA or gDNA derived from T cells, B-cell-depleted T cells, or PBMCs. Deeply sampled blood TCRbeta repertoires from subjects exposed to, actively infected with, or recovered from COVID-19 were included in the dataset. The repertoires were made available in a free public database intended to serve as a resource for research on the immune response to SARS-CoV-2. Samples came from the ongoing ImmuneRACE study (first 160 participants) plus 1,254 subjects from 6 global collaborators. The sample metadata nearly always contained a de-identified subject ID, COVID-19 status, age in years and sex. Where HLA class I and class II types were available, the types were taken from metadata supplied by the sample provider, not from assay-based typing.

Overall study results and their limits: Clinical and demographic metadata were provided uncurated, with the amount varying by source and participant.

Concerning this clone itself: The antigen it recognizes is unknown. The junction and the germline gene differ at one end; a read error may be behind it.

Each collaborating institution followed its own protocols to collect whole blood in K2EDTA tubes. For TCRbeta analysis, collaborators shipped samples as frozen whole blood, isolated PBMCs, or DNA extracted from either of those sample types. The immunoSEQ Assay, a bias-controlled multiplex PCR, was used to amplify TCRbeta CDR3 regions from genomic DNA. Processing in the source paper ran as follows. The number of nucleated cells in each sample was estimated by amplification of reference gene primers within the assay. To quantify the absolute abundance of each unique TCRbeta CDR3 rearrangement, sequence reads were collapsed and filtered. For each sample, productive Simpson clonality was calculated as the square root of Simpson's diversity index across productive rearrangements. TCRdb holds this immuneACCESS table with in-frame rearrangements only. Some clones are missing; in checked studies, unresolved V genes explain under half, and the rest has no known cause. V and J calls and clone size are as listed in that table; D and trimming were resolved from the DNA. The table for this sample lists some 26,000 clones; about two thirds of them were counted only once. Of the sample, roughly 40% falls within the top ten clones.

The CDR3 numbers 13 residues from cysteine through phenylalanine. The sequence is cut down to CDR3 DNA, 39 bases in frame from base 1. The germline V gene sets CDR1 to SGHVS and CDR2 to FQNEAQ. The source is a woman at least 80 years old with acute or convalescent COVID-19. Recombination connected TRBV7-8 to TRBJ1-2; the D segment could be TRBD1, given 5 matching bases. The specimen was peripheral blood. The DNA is TGTGCCAGCAGCGCTGACAGCCCCTATCGCTACACCTTC. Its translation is CASSADSPYRYTF.